These 29 T cell receptor beta chains came from one sample sequenced in a study of T cell changes during pregnancy in multiple sclerosis. Method: immunoSEQ multiplex PCR; TCRdb's copy keeps in-frame clones and lacks some. The data hold tens of thousands of clones, with 85% to 95% observed a single time. Sequencing was performed on CD4+ T cells from peripheral blood mononuclear cells, taken before pregnancy. These receptors were collected from a female donor with multiple sclerosis, enrolled in a pregnancy study.

The rearrangement uses TRBV30 and TRBJ2-1; D uncertain. This CDR3 is 12 amino acids long. The germline gives CDR1 GTSNPN, CDR2 SVGIG (reference sequence). The V end was cut by 2 bases, the J end by 4 bases, with 6 bases between. CDR3 sequence reads: CAWSSRYNEQFF. The CDR3 DNA sequence: TGTGCCTGGAGTTCTAGGTACAATGAGCAGTTCTTC. Full variable domain (remainder filled in from reference TRBV30 and TRBJ2-1): SQTIHQWPATLVQPVGSPLSLECTVEGTSNPNLYWYRQAAGRGLQLLFYSVGIGQISSEVPQNLSASRPQDRQFILSSKKLLLSDSGFYLCAWSSRYNEQFFGPGTRLTVL.

This clone was found a few times. The rearrangement joins TRBV11-3 to TRBJ2-2, with D possibly being TRBD2 (5 bases). Germline CDR1 and CDR2: SGHNT and YENEEA. Between the trimmed V and J ends, which lost 5 bases and 1 base, there was a span of 11 bases. The CDR3 contains 15 residues. CDR3 region: CASSPRALNTGELFF. CDR3 coding DNA: TGTGCCAGCAGCCCGCGGGCCCTGAACACCGGGGAGCTGTTTTTT.

The chain uses TRBV30 and TRBJ1-2, with TRBD1 matching 7 bases. Germline V CDR1 and CDR2: GTSNPN, SVGIG (reference sequence). This CDR3 is built from 14 residues. With V trimmed by 3 bases and J by 0 bases, 4 bases remained unmatched. The CDR3 is CAWRRDSSNYGYTF. The CDR3 DNA sequence: TGTGCCTGGAGAAGGGACAGTTCTAACTATGGCTACACCTTC.

The chain uses TRBV10-3 and TRBJ1-1; no clear D. This CDR3 has 13 amino acids. The germline CDR1 and CDR2 sequences are ENHRY and SYGVKD. With 5 bases removed from V and 0 bases from J, the gap between germline ends came to 7 bases. Here the CDR3 reads CAISPNMNTEAFF. As DNA, the CDR3 is TGTGCCATCAGTCCAAACATGAACACTGAAGCTTTCTTT.

The V gene is TRBV7-2, the J gene TRBJ2-2, with unresolved D. This CDR3 has 14 residues. Germline values: CDR1 SGHTA, CDR2 FQGNSA. With 7 bases removed from V and 4 bases from J, the gap between germline ends came to 13 bases. CDR3 protein: CASKASLVTGELFF. DNA of the CDR3: TGTGCCAGCAAGGCTAGTCTGGTCACCGGGGAGCTGTTTTTT.

The chain couples TRBV4-1 to TRBJ2-5, with D possibly being TRBD1 (6 bases). V lost 3 bases and J 5 bases, leaving 16 bases between the germline ends. From germline, CDR1 is MGHRA and CDR2 YSYEKL. CDR3 length: 15 amino acids. CDR3 bases: TGCGCCAGCAGCCACCCCACGAGGGGGAAGGAGACCCAGTACTTC. Translating it yields CASSHPTRGKETQYF.

The rearrangement joins TRBV9 to TRBJ2-5; a weak D match, TRBD2 (6 bases). Per the germline V gene, CDR1 is SGDLS and CDR2 is YYNGEE. The CDR3 loop spans 14 amino acids. The V gene lost 3 bases and the J gene lost 3 bases, with 12 bases spanning the gap. CDR3 amino acids: CASSAGRREETQYF. CDR3 bases: TGTGCCAGCAGCGCCGGGAGAAGGGAAGAGACCCAGTACTTC.

V is TRBV5-6 and J is TRBJ1-5; D might be TRBD1 (6 bases). The CDR3 spans 14 residues. Trimming cost V 4 bases and J 3 bases, with 11 bases left between them. Germline CDR1 reads SGHDT; CDR2 reads YYEEEE. The CDR3 DNA is TGTGCCAGCAGCCCGGGGACACTCAATCAGCCCCAGCATTTT. Its translation: CASSPGTLNQPQHF.

V gene TRBV28 combines with J gene TRBJ1-1; a possible D gene is TRBD1 (5 bases). The germline V gene encodes CDR1 MDHEN and CDR2 SYDVKM. The V and J ends lost 6 bases and 1 base respectively, with 15 bases between them. The CDR3 loop spans 15 amino acids. CDR3 coding DNA: TGTGCCAGCAGCCCATCAGCCGACAGGAACACTGAAGCTTTCTTT. Residues: CASSPSADRNTEAFF.

This chain joins TRBV19 and TRBJ1-2; perhaps TRBD1 as D (6 bases). V was pared by 4 bases and J by 4 bases, with 13 bases between. The CDR3 is made up of 14 amino acids. Germline values: CDR1 LNHDA, CDR2 SQIVND (reference sequence). Here the CDR3 reads CASSKPQGTYGYTF. CDR3 bases: TGTGCCAGTAGTAAGCCCCAGGGGACCTATGGCTACACCTTC. Combining the CDR3 with reference TRBV19 and TRBJ1-2 gives the whole variable domain DGGITQSPKYLFRKEGQNVTLSCEQNLNHDAMYWYRQDPGQGLRLIYYSQIVNDFQKGDIAEGYSVSREKKESFPLTVTSAQKNPTAFYLCASSKPQGTYGYTFGSGTRLTVV.

The V and J genes are TRBV7-3 and TRBJ2-2; D is perhaps TRBD2 (6 bases). Germline values: CDR1 SGHTA, CDR2 FQGTGA. There are 16 residues in the CDR3. Trimming removed 1 base at V and 2 bases at J, with 11 bases between. The CDR3 sequence is CASSLRAGPNTGELFF. In nucleotides, the CDR3 is TGTGCCAGCAGCTTAAGGGCGGGGCCCAACACCGGGGAGCTGTTTTTT.

A few counts support this clone. The chain carries TRBV28 and TRBJ1-2; 8 nucleotides line up with TRBD1. Per the germline V gene, CDR1 is MDHEN and CDR2 is SYDVKM. This CDR3 has 14 amino acids. V lost 3 bases, J lost 4 bases, and 4 bases stayed unmatched. This CDR3 reads CASSFGDRTYGYTF. The CDR3 DNA is TGTGCCAGCAGTTTCGGGGACAGGACCTATGGCTACACCTTC.

The V call is TRBV5-1, the J call TRBJ2-1; D is perhaps TRBD2 (5 bases). Trimming cost V 0 bases and J 3 bases, with 16 bases left between them. Germline assignment: CDR1 SGHRS and CDR2 YFSETQ. This CDR3 contains 17 residues. CDR3 in amino acids: CASSLVAGGGYYNEQFF. CDR3 in DNA: TGCGCCAGCAGCTTGGTCGCTGGCGGAGGTTACTACAATGAGCAGTTCTTC.

The gene calls are TRBV2 and TRBJ2-2; D gene ambiguous. The CDR3 is 13 amino acids. The V and J ends lost 5 bases and 5 bases respectively, with 9 bases between them. In germline, CDR1 is SNHLY, CDR2 FYNNEI. The CDR3 region has the DNA TGTGCCAGCAGTAATCGCGAAACCGGGGAGCTGTTTTTT. Its protein product is CASSNRETGELFF.

This chain joins TRBV11-2 and TRBJ2-3; D is unclear. The V end was cut by 5 bases, the J end by 2 bases, with 5 bases between. Germline values: CDR1 SGHAT, CDR2 FQNNGV. This CDR3 contains 12 residues. In DNA, the CDR3 is TGTGCCAGCAGCCCCCACACAGATACGCAGTATTTT. Encoded protein: CASSPHTDTQYF.

The rearrangement links TRBV11-2 to TRBJ1-4, with 8 positions matching TRBD1. CDR3 length: 17 amino acids. Germline loops: CDR1 SGHAT, CDR2 FQNNGV. The trim removed 4 bases at V and 4 bases at J, leaving 11 bases unmatched. CDR3 DNA sequence: TGTGCCAGCAGCTCCGCACCTGACAGGGGTTATAATGAAAAACTGTTTTTT. Protein product: CASSSAPDRGYNEKLFF.

The CDR3 loop reads CATRTGGYNEQFF. The CDR3 bases are TGTGCCACCCGGACAGGGGGTTACAATGAGCAGTTCTTC. The rearrangement uses TRBV6-1 and TRBJ2-1; 10 bases match TRBD1. This CDR3 has 13 amino acids. V was clipped by 10 bases and J by 4 bases; unmatched bases: 4. Germline V CDR1 and CDR2: MNHNS, SASEGT.

V gene TRBV4-2 combines with J gene TRBJ1-1; no reliable D call. V dropped 2 bases and J dropped 0 bases, with 16 bases sitting between them. This CDR3 region has 17 residues. Germline V gene lookup returns CDR1 LGHNA and CDR2 YNFKEQ. The CDR3 loop is CASSQSMPRAVNTEAFF. The DNA of the CDR3 is TGTGCCAGCAGCCAATCCATGCCCCGTGCAGTGAACACTGAAGCTTTCTTT.

J is TRBJ2-1 and V is TRBV6-1; D unclear. The V gene lost 6 bases and the J gene lost 7 bases, with 13 bases spanning the gap. CDR1 is MNHNS and CDR2 is SASEGT in the germline V gene. The CDR3 has 13 amino acids. The CDR3 loop reads CASSQSQANEQFF. As DNA, the CDR3 is TGTGCCAGCAGCCAATCACAAGCGAATGAGCAGTTCTTC.

The V gene is TRBV18, the J gene TRBJ1-1, with D unresolved. The CDR3 is 12 residues long. V gave up 8 bases and J gave up 1 base, with 8 bases separating them. CDR1 and CDR2 from the germline V gene are KGHSH and LQKENI. The CDR3 DNA reads as TGTGCCAGCACGTCCGGGAACACTGAAGCTTTCTTT. Translating it yields CASTSGNTEAFF.

This chain links TRBV14 with TRBJ2-7, with a tentative D call TRBD2 (6 bases). Looked up from germline, CDR1 is SGHDN and CDR2 is FVKESK. This CDR3 has 13 residues. Deletions cut 5 bases from V and 2 bases from J, with 10 bases between. The CDR3 region is CASSFRGTYEQYF. CDR3 nucleotides: TGTGCCAGCAGCTTTCGGGGGACCTACGAGCAGTACTTC. Complete variable domain (other parts from reference TRBV14 and TRBJ2-7): EAGVTQFPSHSVIEKGQTVTLRCDPISGHDNLYWYRRVMGKEIKFLLHFVKESKQDESGMPNNRFLAERTGGTYSTLKVQPAELEDSGVYFCASSFRGTYEQYFGPGTRLTVT.

The rearrangement joins TRBV5-1 to TRBJ2-7; maybe TRBD1 (6 bases). Trimming pared 4 bases from V and 3 bases from J, leaving 8 bases between. This CDR3 region has 12 residues. CDR1 and CDR2 from the germline V gene are SGHRS and YFSETQ. In nucleotides, the CDR3 is TGCGCCAGCAGCAGGGACAACTACGAGCAGTACTTC. Encoded protein: CASSRDNYEQYF.

The chain joins TRBV28 to TRBJ1-3, with D tentatively TRBD1 (5 bases). V shed 6 bases and J shed 0 bases, with 24 bases lying between them. CDR1 and CDR2 from the germline V gene are MDHEN and SYDVKM. The CDR3 length is 19 residues. CDR3 nucleotide sequence: TGTGCCAGCAGCCTACGAACGGCGGGGCAGGGTTCCTCTGGAAACACCATATATTTT. It yields the protein CASSLRTAGQGSSGNTIYF.

The genes are TRBV18 and TRBJ1-1; 8 bases are a match to TRBD1. Germline-derived CDR1 and CDR2 are KGHSH and LQKENI. This CDR3 spans 15 amino acids. V lost 3 bases and J lost 1; bases outside the gene matches: 4. The CDR3 region has the DNA TGTGCCAGCTCACCCGCAGGGGGCACGAACACTGAAGCTTTCTTT. Its translation: CASSPAGGTNTEAFF. Full variable domain (missing parts from reference TRBV18 and TRBJ1-1): NAGVMQNPRHLVRRRGQEARLRCSPMKGHSHVYWYRQLPEEGLKFMVYLQKENIIDESGMPKERFSAEFPKEGPSILRIQQVVRGDSAAYFCASSPAGGTNTEAFFGQGTRLTVV.

The chain is built from TRBV7-2 and TRBJ1-5; TRBD1 is a possible D gene (6 bases). CDR1 is SGHTA and CDR2 is FQGNSA in the germline V gene. The CDR3 runs to 15 residues. V shed 4 bases and J shed 6 bases, with 16 bases lying between them. The CDR3 protein is CASSSAGGLGQPQHF. The CDR3 DNA follows: TGTGCCAGCAGCTCGGCGGGGGGGCTCGGTCAGCCCCAGCATTTT.

This sequence joins TRBV6-1 and TRBJ1-4, with D tentatively TRBD1 (5 bases). This CDR3 comprises 15 residues. Germline assignment: CDR1 MNHNS and CDR2 SASEGT. V gave up 3 bases and J gave up 6 bases, with 14 bases separating them. The CDR3 nucleotides are TGTGCCAGCAGTGATCCCGCAGGGTTACATGAAAAACTGTTTTTT. Translating it yields CASSDPAGLHEKLFF.

Concerning this clone itself: The junction does not match germline at one end; this may be a read error. The chain is built from TRBV19 and TRBJ1-4; the D is unclear. Germline lookup yields CDR1 LNHDA and CDR2 SQIVND (reference sequence). The CDR3 has 13 amino acids. CDR3 nucleotides: TGTGTCAGTAACAATGCGGAGCATGAAAAACTGTTTTTT. The encoded protein is CVSNNAEHEKLFF.

This clone is a singleton in its sample. The CDR3 DNA sequence: TGTGCCAGCAGTGGGGGACTAGCGGTTTACAATGAGCAGTTCTTC. This gives the protein CASSGGLAVYNEQFF. The chain is built from TRBV6-6 and TRBJ2-1; 11 bases align to TRBD2. The CDR3 length is 15 residues. CDR1 MNHNY and CDR2 SVGAGI come from the germline V gene (reference sequence). V lost 5 bases to trimming and J lost 4 bases; unmatched junction nucleotides: 4.

The table lists this clone with a count of one. The chain recombines TRBV5-1 with TRBJ1-5; D is perhaps TRBD1 (5 bases). The CDR3 is 15 residues long. Trimming cost V 3 bases and J 5 bases, with 15 bases left between them. The germline CDR1 and CDR2 sequences are SGHRS and YFSETQ. Here the CDR3 reads CASSYAQESHQPQHF. The CDR3 DNA is TGCGCCAGCAGCTACGCACAGGAATCGCATCAGCCCCAGCATTTT.